The present T cell receptor (beta chain) was sequenced within a study of cytomegalovirus exposure and HLA in healthy donors. Study results and limitations: Most TCR sequences showed up rarely, but some public TCRs showed up in many donors.

The table came from immunoSEQ multiplex PCR; TCRdb's copy has only in-frame clones and leaves some out. Among roughly 120,000 clones listed, 94% were seen once. J was trimmed by 6 bases and V by 2 bases; bases with no gene match: 6. Germline CDR1 reads SGHDT; CDR2 reads YYEEEE. The CDR3 contains 14 residues. A note on this clone: Its antigen is undetermined.

The chain links TRBV5-6 to TRBJ2-7; the match to TRBD1 covers 9 bases. The TCR comes from a woman between 18 and 30 years old in good health and CMV-seronegative. Sequencing was performed on PBMCs. Here the CDR3 reads CASSFPGQGPEQYF. The DNA for the CDR3 is TGTGCCAGCAGCTTTCCGGGACAGGGCCCCGAGCAGTACTTC.